This T cell receptor (beta chain) stems from a study of blood T cell repertoires in COVID-19. Overall study context: The United States, Italy and Spain were the sources of the acute and convalescent COVID-19 samples. PBMCs, B-cell-depleted T cells, or T cells provided the cDNA or gDNA that made up the material.

In the source study's methods: Nucleated cell number was recorded as an estimate derived from reference gene primer amplification. Generated by immunoSEQ multiplex PCR, the TCRdb table keeps only in-frame clones and is missing some. V, J and clone size are taken as reported in that table, and D and trimming were inferred from the DNA itself. The table lists 200,000 to 300,000 clones, roughly 90% of them singletons. The CDR3 contains 13 residues. From germline, CDR1 is SNHLY and CDR2 FYNNEI. Trimming cost V 1 base and J 4 bases, with 7 bases left between them. The source is a man aged 25-45 years with active or convalescent COVID-19. V usage is TRBV2 and J usage is TRBJ1-2, with D hard to call. Sequencing used peripheral blood. CDR3 sequence reads: CASSEGRGYGYTF. CDR3 bases: TGTGCCAGCAGTGAAGGCCGGGGCTATGGCTACACCTTC.